The 4 T cell receptor beta chains in this list originate from one sample, sequenced in a study of CD8 T cells in Susac syndrome. Roughly 0.45 to 1 ug RNA was reverse transcribed with random hexamers. TCRdb passed the immunoSEQ multiplex PCR reads through MiXCR, listing each CDR3 protein once. The sample has about 190,000 distinct CDR3 sequences; approximately 95% are singletons. Sequencing input: CD8+ T cells from PBMCs. The source of these receptors is a human donor with Susac syndrome.

The DNA for the CDR3 is TGTGCCACCCACAGAACAGGGACTTATGGCTACACCTTC. Translated: CATHRTGTYGYTF. This rearrangement joins TRBV5-8 to TRBJ1-2; a possible D gene is TRBD1 (6 bases). V lost 9 bases to trimming and J lost 5 bases, with 17 bases between them. The CDR3 is 13 residues long. CDR1 is SGHTS, CDR2 YDEGEE, per germline.

The V and J genes are TRBV30 and TRBJ2-3; weak D call: TRBD1 (6 bases). The CDR3 runs 16 residues. V was trimmed by 2 bases and J by 2 bases, leaving 17 bases between them. The germline gives CDR1 GTSNPN, CDR2 SVGIG (reference sequence). The CDR3 reads CAWSSGTNTATDTQYF. For the CDR3, the DNA is TGTGCCTGGAGTTCCGGGACAAATACTGCCACAGATACGCAGTATTTT. The full variable domain, in which reference TRBV30 and TRBJ2-3 provide the parts outside the CDR3, is SQTIHQWPATLVQPVGSPLSLECTVEGTSNPNLYWYRQAAGRGLQLLFYSVGIGQISSEVPQNLSASRPQDRQFILSSKKLLLSDSGFYLCAWSSGTNTATDTQYFGPGTRLTVL.

The rearrangement links TRBV11-2 to TRBJ2-7, with 7 positions matching TRBD1. Germline V gene data show CDR1 as SGHAT and CDR2 as FQNNGV. The length of the CDR3 is 18 residues. Losses at the gene ends were 2 bases for V and 2 bases for J; bases not matched to a gene: 15. Here the CDR3 DNA reads TGTGCCAGCAGCTTATTCCCCCCACGACAGGGTCCGACCTACGAGCAGTACTTC. This translates into CASSLFPPRQGPTYEQYF.

The gene calls are TRBV3-1 and TRBJ2-1; 7 bases are a match to TRBD1. CDR3 size: 14 residues. The germline CDR1 and CDR2 sequences are LGHDT and YNNKEL (reference sequence). Losses at the gene ends were 6 bases for V and 3 bases for J; bases not matched to a gene: 5. The CDR3: CASSWTGSYNEQFF. CDR3 DNA: TGTGCCAGCAGTTGGACAGGCAGCTACAATGAGCAGTTCTTC.